The 9 T cell receptor beta chains below all came from one sample that was sequenced in a study of cytomegalovirus exposure and HLA in healthy donors. PCR was performed using 60 Vbeta and 13 Jbeta primers. Profiled with immunoSEQ multiplex PCR; TCRdb holds only in-frame clones, not every one. The sample's table shows about 200,000 clones. The sample comprised PBMCs. All receptors come from a woman between 25 and 40 years old in good health and CMV-seropositive.

J is TRBJ1-5 and V is TRBV25-1, with a possible D match to TRBD1 (6 bases). Germline values: CDR1 MGHDK, CDR2 SYGVNS. The V gene lost 6 bases and the J gene lost 1 base, with 13 bases spanning the gap. This CDR3 spans 15 amino acids. As DNA, the CDR3 is TGTGCCAGCAGCTGGGGGGGGGCGAGCAATCAGCCCCAGCATTTT. Encoded protein: CASSWGGASNQPQHF.

The chain has TRBV29-1 and TRBJ2-2, with 8 bases fitting TRBD1. Trimming cost V 6 bases and J 1 base; bases outside gene matches: 4. This CDR3 spans 14 amino acids. Germline CDR1 is SQVTM and CDR2 is ANQGSEA. The CDR3 sequence: CSVPDRGNTGELFF. CDR3 sequence (DNA): TGCAGCGTCCCTGACAGGGGGAACACCGGGGAGCTGTTTTTT.

The V gene is TRBV4-3, the J gene TRBJ2-2; a weak D match, TRBD2 (5 bases). CDR1 LGHNA and CDR2 YSLEER come from the germline V gene. The length of the CDR3 is 14 residues. V was pared by 4 bases and J by 5 bases, with 11 bases between. CDR3 nucleotide sequence: TGCGCCAGCAGCCCAGACTGGACTACCGGGGAGCTGTTTTTT. Amino acids: CASSPDWTTGELFF.

CDR3 DNA sequence: TGCGCCAGCAGCTACGACAATCCCTACGAGCAGTACTTC. This encodes CASSYDNPYEQYF. The chain uses TRBV5-1 and TRBJ2-7; D gene unclear. The CDR3 totals 13 residues. Looked up from germline, CDR1 is SGHRS and CDR2 is YFSETQ. The V gene lost 3 bases and the J gene lost 2 bases, with 9 bases spanning the gap.

J is TRBJ1-4 and V is TRBV27; 9 bases agree with TRBD1. Germline lookup yields CDR1 MNHEY and CDR2 SMNVEV (reference sequence). The CDR3 contains 14 residues. V trimming: 8 bases; J trimming: 5 bases; junction bases outside the gene matches: 6. The CDR3 DNA sequence: TGTGCCAGCGGAATCGGGACAGGGAATGAAAAACTGTTTTTT. Translation gives CASGIGTGNEKLFF. Using reference TRBV27 and TRBJ1-4 for the parts outside the CDR3, the full variable domain is EAQVTQNPRYLITVTGKKLTVTCSQNMNHEYMSWYRQDPGLGLRQIYYSMNVEVTDKGDVPEGYKVSRKEKRNFPLILESPSPNQTSLYFCASGIGTGNEKLFFGSGTQLSVL.

The rearrangement links TRBV13 to TRBJ2-7; the match to TRBD1 covers 8 bases. J gave up 0 bases and V 5 bases, and 6 bases lay outside the gene matches. CDR1 is PRHDT, CDR2 FYEKMQ, per germline (reference sequence). The CDR3 runs to 15 residues. The CDR3 nucleotides are TGTGCCAGCAGCAAGGGACAGGCGCTCTCCTACGAGCAGTACTTC. Its protein product is CASSKGQALSYEQYF. Looking up the rest from reference TRBV13 and TRBJ2-7 gives the full variable domain: AAGVIQSPRHLIKEKRETATLKCYPIPRHDTVYWYQQGPGQDPQFLISFYEKMQSDKGSIPDRFSAQQFSDYHSELNMSSLELGDSALYFCASSKGQALSYEQYFGPGTRLTVT.

V is TRBV2 and J is TRBJ1-5; 7 bases align to TRBD1. The CDR3 covers 14 residues. The trim removed 2 bases at V and 5 bases at J, leaving 3 bases unmatched. Per germline, CDR1 SNHLY and CDR2 FYNNEI. DNA of the CDR3: TGTGCCAGCAGTGAACAGGGGGTTCATCAGCCCCAGCATTTT. It specifies CASSEQGVHQPQHF.

CDR3 coding DNA: TGTGCCAGCAGCTTAATCGTGAGCTCCTACGAGCAGTACTTC. Translated: CASSLIVSSYEQYF. The rearrangement joins TRBV7-8 to TRBJ2-7; D gene uncertain. Germline CDR1 reads SGHVS; CDR2 reads FQNEAQ. Trimming cost V 2 bases and J 0 bases, with 8 bases left between them. The CDR3 contains 14 residues.

This chain links TRBV5-1 with TRBJ1-5; maybe TRBD1 (6 bases). Trimming left V 0 bases short and J 3 bases short, with 16 bases between. This CDR3 has 17 residues. Germline V gives CDR1 SGHRS, CDR2 YFSETQ. The CDR3 here is CASSLGATGNSNQPQHF. In DNA form, the CDR3 reads TGCGCCAGCAGCTTGGGGGCGACAGGTAACTCCAATCAGCCCCAGCATTTT.